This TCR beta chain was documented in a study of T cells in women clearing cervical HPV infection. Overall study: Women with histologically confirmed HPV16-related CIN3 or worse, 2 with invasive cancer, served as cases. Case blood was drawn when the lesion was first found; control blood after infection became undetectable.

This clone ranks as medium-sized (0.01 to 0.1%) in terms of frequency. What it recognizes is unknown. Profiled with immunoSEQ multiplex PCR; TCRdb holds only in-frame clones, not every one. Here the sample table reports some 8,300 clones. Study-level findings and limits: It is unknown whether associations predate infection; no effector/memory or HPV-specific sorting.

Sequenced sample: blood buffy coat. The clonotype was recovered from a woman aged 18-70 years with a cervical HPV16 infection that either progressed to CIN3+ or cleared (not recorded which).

CDR3 region: CASSPDSPSGYGYTF. The part of the CDR3 DNA that was read is TGTGCCAGTAGCCCGGACAGCCCAAGTGGCTATGGC. V usage is TRBV19 and J usage is TRBJ1-2, with D perhaps TRBD1 (6 bases). The CDR3 end falls 3 residues outside the read, so it is completed with the germline J gene. This CDR3 spans 15 amino acids. Trimming pared 6 bases from V and 4 bases from J, leaving 18 bases between. Germline V gives CDR1 LNHDA, CDR2 SQIVND (reference sequence).